This TCR beta chain was observed in a study of spatial heterogeneity in lung cancer (dated by TCRdb to about 2019). At the level of the whole study: Beta-chain transcripts were consistently detected in greater numbers than alpha-chain transcripts, which likely reflects a higher abundance of beta-chain transcripts. In the raw uncorrected reads, each unique combination of TCR and UMI appeared more than ten times on average. In non-small cell lung cancer, the study made a quantitative comparison of TCR alpha and beta repertoires among multiple tumor regions, matched nontumor lung and blood. Nonsynonymous mutation counts, determined by whole-exome sequencing of tumor tissue, were related to TCR repertoire features. At surgery, both alpha and beta chains were TCR-sequenced in under 250 tumor regions, fewer than 85 matched nontumor lung samples and some 60 PBMC samples. What the study reported, not specific to this receptor: Ubiquitous expanded tumor TCRs were found in blood more often at tumor resection than at routine follow-up. Confirming at a functional level the hypothesis that regional TCRs recognize regional mutations was considered to require additional single-cell paired TCR alpha and beta sequencing.

The V end loses 4 bases and the J end loses 6 bases, and a stretch of 19 bases separates them. The germline V gene (reference sequence) yields MNHNY for CDR1 and SVGAGI for CDR2. CDR3 length: 16 amino acids, cysteine to phenylalanine. Only the CDR3 region is kept as DNA, spanning 48 bases read in frame from base 1. The protocol used for the library was 5' RACE. Instrument on record: NextSeq 500. The TCR library protocol attached a unique molecular identifier to each TCR cDNA molecule to allow correction of PCR and sequencing errors. Concerning the study's data processing: TCR identification, UMI-based error correction and CDR3 extraction were performed with Decombinator tools. TCRs above a frequency of 2 per 1,000, corresponding to the top 1% of the tumor frequency distribution, were defined as expanded. Renyi diversity was calculated using the R vegan package after each repertoire was subsampled 100 times to 5,000 TCRs. To build CDR3 similarity networks, amino acid triplet string-kernel similarity was used, and CDR3s were connected when their pairwise similarity was above 0.82. TCRdb took the public reads, trimmed them with fastp at Q25, ran MiXCR for clone calling and kept in-frame beta chains. Rows with one shared CDR3 protein collapse into an entry with the most common genes and DNA. The authors' filters were not applied to this entry. The sample table shows over 25,000 distinct CDR3 sequences, and around 9.2% are seen once. In total, the top ten clones hold about 37% of the sample.

What this sample's time point label stands for: sample taken at primary tumor resection. For TCR sequencing, whole RNA was extracted from tumor and nontumor lung tissue, or from cryopreserved PBMC samples, and no cell sorting was done. Donors were over 60 patients with early-stage, untreated non-small cell lung cancer from the lung TRACERx cohort. Only patients with enough RNA available from two or more tumor regions were chosen for TCR sequencing. This clonotype was observed many times. The antigen this receptor binds is unknown. Nothing much larger sits one base from this clone, and base qualities are not available.

The receptor chain draws on TRBV6-6 and TRBJ1-5, and possibly TRBD1, on 5 matching bases. The material sequenced was PBMCs, taken at surgery. The TCR comes from a female donor with early-stage non-small cell lung cancer. Read as DNA, the sequence is TGTGCCAGCAGTTCGGACCGTCTCCGGGACTTTCAGCCCCAGCATTTT. Its amino acids are CASSSDRLRDFQPQHF.